A single sample gave rise to the 13 T cell receptor beta chains below, sequenced in a study of blood T cell repertoires in COVID-19. The protocol was immunoSEQ multiplex PCR, while the TCRdb copy is restricted to in-frame clones and leaves out a portion. Counted here are around 300,000 clones, 88% occurring once; the ten biggest clones make up 1%. The source material was PBMCs or T cells enriched from blood (not recorded which). Receptors were obtained from a woman aged 25 to 39 who had recovered from COVID-19.

The chain has TRBV7-9 and TRBJ2-5; 8 nucleotides line up with TRBD1. Germline V gene data show CDR1 as SEHNR and CDR2 as FQNEAQ (reference sequence). J was trimmed by 1 base and V by 5 bases; bases with no gene match: 6. The CDR3 loop spans 15 amino acids. The CDR3 nucleotides are TGTGCCAGCAGCGCCACAGGGGGGACCCAAGAGACCCAGTACTTC. Translation gives CASSATGGTQETQYF.

This chain uses TRBV6-5 with TRBJ1-3, with 8 bases that match TRBD1. Trimming took 6 bases from V and 4 from J; bases not matched to a gene: 8. The CDR3 covers 15 residues. CDR1 and CDR2 (germline): MNHEY, SVGAGI. As DNA, the CDR3 is TGTGCCAGCAGATCTGACAGGGGTTGGGGAAACACCATATATTTT. It yields the protein CASRSDRGWGNTIYF.

The rearrangement uses TRBV29-1 and TRBJ1-2; D might be TRBD1 (5 bases). V was trimmed by 6 bases and J by 2 bases, leaving 19 bases between them. This CDR3 comprises 15 residues. Germline V gene lookup returns CDR1 SQVTM and CDR2 ANQGSEA. In DNA form, the CDR3 reads TGCAGCGTGGCCCCAAGGGGAGGGCGGAACTATGGCTACACCTTC. The encoded protein is CSVAPRGGRNYGYTF.

This rearrangement joins TRBV28 to TRBJ2-4; a possible D gene is TRBD1 (6 bases). Germline CDR1 reads MDHEN; CDR2 reads SYDVKM. The V and J ends lost 1 base and 0 bases respectively, with 13 bases between them. The CDR3 length is 17 residues. The CDR3 DNA follows: TGTGCCAGCAGTTTATTAGGGACACTGCTAGCCAAAAACATTCAGTACTTC. It translates to CASSLLGTLLAKNIQYF.

V gene TRBV18 combines with J gene TRBJ2-2; TRBD1 aligns across 8 bases. J was trimmed by 4 bases and V by 2 bases; bases with no gene match: 9. Germline assignment: CDR1 KGHSH and CDR2 LQKENI. This CDR3 has 17 residues. CDR3: CASSPNQGAVGTGELFF. CDR3 coding DNA: TGTGCCAGCTCACCAAACCAGGGGGCTGTGGGCACCGGGGAGCTGTTTTTT.

CDR3 region: CASSQAQGEGYTF. The CDR3, as DNA: TGCGCCAGCAGCCAAGCACAGGGGGAGGGCTACACCTTC. V gene TRBV4-1 combines with J gene TRBJ1-2, with TRBD1 matching over 8 bases. J lost 8 bases, V lost 1 base, and 3 bases had no gene match. The CDR3 extends over 13 amino acids. Germline V CDR1 and CDR2: MGHRA, YSYEKL.

This rearrangement joins TRBV6-5 to TRBJ1-2; perhaps TRBD1 as D (5 bases). Germline CDR1 MNHEY, CDR2 SVGAGI. The CDR3 covers 14 residues. Trimming cost V 4 bases and J 3 bases, with 12 bases left between them. The CDR3 spells CASSLGPGDYGYTF. The DNA of the CDR3 is TGTGCCAGCAGTTTGGGACCGGGGGACTATGGCTACACCTTC.

In its sample, this clone was seen once. J is TRBJ1-2 and V is TRBV15; 10 nucleotides line up with TRBD1. The V gene's germline CDR1 is LNHNV and CDR2 YYDKDF (reference sequence). J gave up 3 bases and V 4 bases, and 5 bases lay outside the gene matches. This CDR3 region has 15 residues. CDR3 loop: CATSTETGGHYGYTF. The CDR3 coding sequence is TGTGCCACCAGCACAGAGACAGGGGGCCACTATGGCTACACCTTC.

The chain uses TRBV3-1 (or the pseudogene TRBV3-2) and TRBJ1-2; 7 positions match TRBD1. The CDR3 sequence is 12 residues long. V lost 6 bases and J lost 6; bases outside the gene matches: 4. Per germline, CDR1 LGHDT and CDR2 YNNKEL (reference sequence). The CDR3 DNA is TGTGCCAGCAGGACAGGGAGCGATGGCTACACCTTC. The encoded protein is CASRTGSDGYTF.

The CDR3 sequence is CAITGQGDFGGYTF. The CDR3 region has the DNA TGTGCCATCACCGGACAGGGGGATTTCGGAGGCTACACCTTC. This chain links TRBV10-3 with TRBJ1-2, with 10 bases that match TRBD1. The CDR3 is made up of 14 amino acids. Germline lookup yields CDR1 ENHRY and CDR2 SYGVKD. The ends lost 7 bases at V and 8 bases at J; junction bases unmatched: 10.

The chain joins TRBV5-1 to TRBJ2-7; weak D call: TRBD2 (5 bases). Germline CDR1 reads SGHRS; CDR2 reads YFSETQ. The CDR3 runs to 13 residues. V was pared by 6 bases and J by 5 bases, with 15 bases between. The CDR3 protein is CASKVPSGNEQYF. The DNA for the CDR3 is TGCGCCAGCAAAGTCCCCTCGGGGAACGAGCAGTACTTC.

CDR3 protein: CASSFQGLTTEAFF. Written as DNA, the CDR3 is TGTGCCAGCAGCTTCCAGGGTCTGACGACTGAAGCTTTCTTT. The chain is built from TRBV7-9 and TRBJ1-1; D may be TRBD1 (5 bases). CDR3 length equals 14 residues. From germline, CDR1 is SEHNR and CDR2 FQNEAQ (reference sequence). V was cut by 3 bases and J by 5 bases, with 13 bases left in between. The full variable domain, its missing parts supplied by reference TRBV7-9 and TRBJ1-1, is DTGVSQNPRHKITKRGQNVTFRCDPISEHNRLYWYRQTLGQGPEFLTYFQNEAQLEKSRLLSDRFSAERPKGSFSTLEIQRTEQGDSAMYLCASSFQGLTTEAFFGQGTRLTVV.

V is TRBV5-4 and J is TRBJ1-1; 7 nucleotides agree with TRBD1. This CDR3 is 14 amino acids long. CDR1 and CDR2 (germline): SGHNT, YYREEE (reference sequence). After removal of 3 bases from V and 5 bases from J, the junction contained 7 bases not matched to a gene. The CDR3 spells CASSYDRVRTEAFF. In nucleotides, the CDR3 is TGTGCCAGCAGCTATGACAGGGTAAGGACTGAAGCTTTCTTT.